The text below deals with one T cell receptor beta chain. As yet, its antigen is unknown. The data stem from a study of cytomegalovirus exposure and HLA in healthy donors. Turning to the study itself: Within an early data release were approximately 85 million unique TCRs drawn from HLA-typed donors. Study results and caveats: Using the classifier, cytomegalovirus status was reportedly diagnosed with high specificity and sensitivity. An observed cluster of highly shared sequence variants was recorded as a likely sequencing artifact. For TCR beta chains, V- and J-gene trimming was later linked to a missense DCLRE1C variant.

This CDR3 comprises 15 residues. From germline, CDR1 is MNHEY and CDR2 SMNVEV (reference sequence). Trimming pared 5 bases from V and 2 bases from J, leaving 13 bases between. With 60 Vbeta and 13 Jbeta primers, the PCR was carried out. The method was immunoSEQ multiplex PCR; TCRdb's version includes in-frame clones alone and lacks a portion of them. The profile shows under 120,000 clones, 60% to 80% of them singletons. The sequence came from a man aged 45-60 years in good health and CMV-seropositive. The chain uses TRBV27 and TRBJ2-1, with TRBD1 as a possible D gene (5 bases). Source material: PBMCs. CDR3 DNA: TGTGCCAGCAGTGGGATCAGGGTGGCCTACAATGAGCAGTTCTTC. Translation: CASSGIRVAYNEQFF.